The present T cell receptor (beta chain) was sequenced within a study of blood T cell repertoires in COVID-19. As for the study in general: From the United States, Italy and Spain came samples of acute and convalescent COVID-19. Sample material is recorded as cDNA or gDNA derived from T cells, B-cell-depleted T cells, or PBMCs.

With V trimmed by 0 bases and J by 7 bases, 9 bases remained unmatched. The germline V gene encodes CDR1 SGDLS and CDR2 YYNGEE. The CDR3 length is 15 residues. Authors' processing steps: Reference gene primer amplification gave estimated nucleated cell counts. Sequencing used immunoSEQ multiplex PCR; TCRdb keeps in-frame clones, though not all of them. D and trimming come from the DNA, and the V and J calls and clone size come from that table. The table records around 160,000 clones, roughly 80% of them present only once. The sequenced sample consisted of peripheral blood. The chain combines TRBV9 with TRBJ1-2; 7 bases line up with TRBD1. The sequence came from a woman in her thirties or forties with active or convalescent COVID-19. The CDR3 region has the DNA TGTGCCAGCAGCGTAGAGGGGACAGCTTTACGTGGCTACACCTTC. Its protein product is CASSVEGTALRGYTF.